This TCR beta chain appears in the sequencing data of a study of blood T cell repertoires in COVID-19. Using immunoSEQ multiplex PCR, the repertoire was profiled, and TCRdb retains in-frame clones only, with some absent. The table lists about 300,000 clones, around nine tenths of them singletons. Only one count was recorded for this clone. The CDR3 totals 15 residues. Germline loops: CDR1 MDHEN, CDR2 SYDVKM. Trimming removed 6 bases at V and 3 bases at J, with 15 bases between. The sequence derives from a woman under 40 with COVID-19, enrolled during active disease. Material: peripheral blood. V is TRBV28 and J is TRBJ2-1, with a tentative D call TRBD2 (6 bases). The CDR3 sequence is CASSTSSDYYNEQFF. DNA for the CDR3: TGTGCCAGCAGCACCTCTAGCGATTACTACAATGAGCAGTTCTTC.